A selection of T cell receptor beta chains follows, all from one sample in a study of glioma-infiltrating T cells after dendritic cell vaccination. TCRdb keeps only in-frame clones here, not all; method: immunoSEQ multiplex PCR. The sample records 85,000 or so clones, roughly 85% being singletons. The sample here was blood, taken after dendritic cell vaccination. Receptors were obtained from a human donor with glioblastoma. The CDR3 runs from the conserved cysteine through the conserved F or W. Each record gives: J gene, clone size, D gene, V gene, CDR3 DNA, CDR3 protein. A D gene is named only where the DNA matches it firmly. Rows give clone size only sometimes, using once, few, many, or a class for an expanded clone.

J gene: TRBJ2-5
clone size: .
D gene: TRBD1
V gene: TRBV7-7
CDR3 DNA: TGTGCCAGCAGCAAATCAGGGGGCGCAGATTCGGAGACCCAGTACTTC
CDR3 protein: CASSKSGGADSETQYF

J gene: TRBJ1-1
clone size: once
D gene: .
V gene: TRBV6-5
CDR3 DNA: TGTGCCAGCAGGGGCAGCCTTTCGAACACTGAAGCTTTCTTT
CDR3 protein: CASRGSLSNTEAFF

J gene: TRBJ2-1
clone size: .
D gene: .
V gene: TRBV9
CDR3 DNA: TGTGCCAGCAGCGTAGGACAGAGCAATGAGCAGTTCTTC
CDR3 protein: CASSVGQSNEQFF

J gene: TRBJ1-5
clone size: few
D gene: .
V gene: TRBV6-1
CDR3 DNA: TGTGCCAGCAGTGAAGGGGTACAGGGATTGGGGCCCCAGCATTTT
CDR3 protein: CASSEGVQGLGPQHF

J gene: TRBJ1-5
clone size: .
D gene: .
V gene: TRBV19
CDR3 DNA: TGTGCCAGTAGTATAGATAGGCGGTTCAATCAGCCCCAGCATTTT
CDR3 protein: CASSIDRRFNQPQHF

J gene: TRBJ1-1
clone size: .
D gene: TRBD1
V gene: TRBV18
CDR3 DNA: TGTGCCAGCTCCCGGGACAGTAGGATGAACACTGAAGCTTTCTTT
CDR3 protein: CASSRDSRMNTEAFF

J gene: TRBJ2-7
clone size: .
D gene: .
V gene: TRBV14
CDR3 DNA: TGTGCCAGCAGCCAAGGAGTATACGAGCAGTACTTC
CDR3 protein: CASSQGVYEQYF

J gene: TRBJ2-1
clone size: few
D gene: TRBD2
V gene: TRBV28
CDR3 DNA: TGTGCCAGCAGTTCACTAGCGGGAGTATCCTACAATGAGCAGTTCTTC
CDR3 protein: CASSSLAGVSYNEQFF

J gene: TRBJ2-2
clone size: .
D gene: TRBD1
V gene: TRBV5-1
CDR3 DNA: TGCGCCAGCAGCTTGCTTGTAACAGGGGAGAACACCGGGGAGCTGTTTTTT
CDR3 protein: CASSLLVTGENTGELFF

J gene: TRBJ1-1
clone size: .
D gene: .
V gene: TRBV11-1
CDR3 DNA: TGTGCCAGCAGCCTTCGTCGGGGCACTGAAGCTTTCTTT
CDR3 protein: CASSLRRGTEAFF

J gene: TRBJ2-1
clone size: .
D gene: TRBD2
V gene: TRBV29-1
CDR3 DNA: TGCAGCGGCTCGACTAGCGTCAATGAGCAGTTCTTC
CDR3 protein: CSGSTSVNEQFF

J gene: TRBJ2-7
clone size: .
D gene: TRBD1
V gene: TRBV9
CDR3 DNA: TGTGCCAGCAGCCCAAGGGGACAGGGAAATTACGAGCAGTACTTC
CDR3 protein: CASSPRGQGNYEQYF

J gene: TRBJ2-7
clone size: .
D gene: .
V gene: TRBV19
CDR3 DNA: TGTGCCAGTAGTATTAGCCCAGCCATCTCCTACGAGCAGTACTTC
CDR3 protein: CASSISPAISYEQYF

J gene: TRBJ2-4
clone size: once
D gene: .
V gene: TRBV30
CDR3 DNA: TGTGCCTGGAGTGGGGAGAGATACGCCAAAAACATTCAGTACTTC
CDR3 protein: CAWSGERYAKNIQYF

J gene: TRBJ2-7
clone size: .
D gene: TRBD1
V gene: TRBV19
CDR3 DNA: TGTGCCAGTAGTCTCCGACAGGGTTACTACGAGCAGTACTTC
CDR3 protein: CASSLRQGYYEQYF

J gene: TRBJ1-3
clone size: .
D gene: .
V gene: TRBV6-5
CDR3 DNA: TGTGCCAGCAGTCAGGATTTCTCTGGAAACACCATATATTTT
CDR3 protein: CASSQDFSGNTIYF

J gene: TRBJ2-5
clone size: .
D gene: .
V gene: TRBV5-1
CDR3 DNA: TGCGCCAGCACAAGGGCGGGTCAAGAGACCCAGTACTTC
CDR3 protein: CASTRAGQETQYF

J gene: TRBJ2-7
clone size: .
D gene: TRBD2
V gene: TRBV7-3
CDR3 DNA: TGTGCCAGCAGGGATTTGATCGGCGGGGGGCGCGGTTACGAGCAGTACTTC
CDR3 protein: CASRDLIGGGRGYEQYF

J gene: TRBJ2-5
clone size: .
D gene: TRBD1
V gene: TRBV9
CDR3 DNA: TGTGCCAGCAGCCCCTACAGGGGGCTGGAGACCCAGTACTTC
CDR3 protein: CASSPYRGLETQYF

J gene: TRBJ2-1
clone size: .
D gene: .
V gene: TRBV6-1
CDR3 DNA: TGTGCCAGCAGTGCAGGGCCCCACAATGAGCAGTTCTTC
CDR3 protein: CASSAGPHNEQFF

J gene: TRBJ2-7
clone size: few
D gene: .
V gene: TRBV27
CDR3 DNA: TGTGCCAGCAGGGGGCGTCGAGCCTCCTACGAGCAGTACTTC
CDR3 protein: CASRGRRASYEQYF

J gene: TRBJ1-2
clone size: .
D gene: TRBD1
V gene: TRBV5-1
CDR3 DNA: TGCGCCAGCAGCGCGGGACAGACTCCAACCGCGGGCTATGGCTACACCTTC
CDR3 protein: CASSAGQTPTAGYGYTF

J gene: TRBJ2-7
clone size: .
D gene: TRBD1
V gene: TRBV10-3
CDR3 DNA: TGTGCCATCAAGGGGTTCGAGACAGGGGCGCACGAGCAGTACTTC
CDR3 protein: CAIKGFETGAHEQYF

J gene: TRBJ2-5
clone size: once
D gene: TRBD2
V gene: TRBV7-2
CDR3 DNA: TGTGCCAGCAGAAGTACTAGCGGGTACCTTCAAGAGACCCAGTACTTC
CDR3 protein: CASRSTSGYLQETQYF

J gene: TRBJ1-5
clone size: .
D gene: TRBD1
V gene: TRBV7-6
CDR3 DNA: TGTGCCAGCAGCTCCACAGGGGACCGTAATCAGCCCCAGCATTTT
CDR3 protein: CASSSTGDRNQPQHF

J gene: TRBJ2-1
clone size: .
D gene: TRBD2
V gene: TRBV5-4
CDR3 DNA: TGTGCCAGCAGCTTCCCGGGGGGCTCCTACAATGAGCAGTTCTTC
CDR3 protein: CASSFPGGSYNEQFF

J gene: TRBJ2-7
clone size: .
D gene: TRBD1
V gene: TRBV6-1
CDR3 DNA: TGTGCCAGCAGGGGGACAGGGTACTACGAGCAGTACTTC
CDR3 protein: CASRGTGYYEQYF

J gene: TRBJ1-6
clone size: .
D gene: .
V gene: TRBV7-2
CDR3 DNA: TGTGCCAGCAGCTTCCGATCCAGGGGTAATTCACCCCTCCACTTT
CDR3 protein: CASSFRSRGNSPLHF

J gene: TRBJ2-7
clone size: .
D gene: TRBD1
V gene: TRBV7-2
CDR3 DNA: TGTGCCAGCAGCATAGCCTCGTCCGGGACAGGGGATAACGAGCAGTACTTC
CDR3 protein: CASSIASSGTGDNEQYF

J gene: TRBJ2-1
clone size: few
D gene: TRBD2
V gene: TRBV27
CDR3 DNA: TGTGCCAGCAGTTTATGGGGGGGTCACCCTACACAGAATGAGCAGTTCTTC
CDR3 protein: CASSLWGGHPTQNEQFF

J gene: TRBJ1-5
clone size: .
D gene: .
V gene: TRBV19
CDR3 DNA: TGTGCCAGTAGCACTCAGGTGAGTCAGCCCCAGCATTTT
CDR3 protein: CASSTQVSQPQHF

J gene: TRBJ2-7
clone size: .
D gene: TRBD1
V gene: TRBV29-1
CDR3 DNA: TGCAGCGTTACTCCGGGACAGGGTACCTACGAGCAGTACTTC
CDR3 protein: CSVTPGQGTYEQYF

J gene: TRBJ2-7
clone size: .
D gene: TRBD2
V gene: TRBV6-4
CDR3 DNA: TGTGCCAGCGGGGGGGTCCAAACCAACTACGAGCAGTACTTC
CDR3 protein: CASGGVQTNYEQYF

J gene: TRBJ2-5
clone size: .
D gene: TRBD2
V gene: TRBV7-2
CDR3 DNA: TGTGCCAGCACCAATGAGCTAGCGGGGCTCGAGACCCAGTACTTC
CDR3 protein: CASTNELAGLETQYF

J gene: TRBJ2-1
clone size: .
D gene: .
V gene: TRBV6-4
CDR3 DNA: TGTGCCAGCAGTGACTCGAGCAACAATGAGCAGTTCTTC
CDR3 protein: CASSDSSNNEQFF

J gene: TRBJ1-3
clone size: .
D gene: .
V gene: TRBV7-9
CDR3 DNA: TGTGCCAGCAGCGCCCCTGGGCATGGCACCATATATTTT
CDR3 protein: CASSAPGHGTIYF